Presented here are 2 T cell receptor beta chains from one specimen sequenced in a study of beta chain features in type 1 diabetes. All of the isolated RNA was reverse transcribed, so expressed TCRB transcripts were sequenced. Profiling relied on immunoSEQ multiplex PCR, and the TCRdb table lists in-frame clones only, not all of them. In the table there are approximately 250,000 clones, over 8.5% of which are singletons. Specimen: naive CD4+ T cells from blood. These receptors were collected from a woman aged 18-29 years in good health.

This clone came up a few times. The V and J genes are TRBV30 and TRBJ1-2; 8 bases agree with TRBD1. This CDR3 region has 14 residues. Germline lookup yields CDR1 GTSNPN and CDR2 SVGIG (reference sequence). With V trimmed by 3 bases and J by 4 bases, 7 bases remained unmatched. The CDR3 coding sequence is TGTGCCTGGAGCATTGATACAGGGGGCTATGGCTACACCTTC. It specifies CAWSIDTGGYGYTF.

The CDR3 nucleotides are TGTGCCAGCAGTGAAAGACAGGGCCCTTCACCCCTCCACTTT. This translates into CASSERQGPSPLHF. The V gene is TRBV6-1, the J gene TRBJ1-6, with 7 bases matching TRBD1. CDR3 length: 14 amino acids. Germline CDR1 MNHNS, CDR2 SASEGT. Trimming cost V 2 bases and J 9 bases; bases outside gene matches: 4.